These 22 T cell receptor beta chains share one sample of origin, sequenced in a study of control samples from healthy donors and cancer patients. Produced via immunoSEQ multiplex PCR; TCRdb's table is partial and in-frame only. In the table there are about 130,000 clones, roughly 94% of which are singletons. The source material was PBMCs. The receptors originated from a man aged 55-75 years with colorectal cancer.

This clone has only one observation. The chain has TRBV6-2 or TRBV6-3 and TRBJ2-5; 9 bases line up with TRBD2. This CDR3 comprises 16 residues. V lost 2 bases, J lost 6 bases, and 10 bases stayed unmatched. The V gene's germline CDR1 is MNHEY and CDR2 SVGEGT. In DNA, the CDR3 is TGTGCCAGCAGTTACGGGGGCAGCGGGGGGTTTCAGACCCAGTACTTC. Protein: CASSYGGSGGFQTQYF.

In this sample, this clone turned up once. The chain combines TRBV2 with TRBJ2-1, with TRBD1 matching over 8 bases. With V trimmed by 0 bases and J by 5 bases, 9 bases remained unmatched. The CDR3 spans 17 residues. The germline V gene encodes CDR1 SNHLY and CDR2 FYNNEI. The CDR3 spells CASSEARGQGANNEQFF. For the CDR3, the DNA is TGTGCCAGCAGTGAAGCCCGAGGACAGGGCGCCAACAATGAGCAGTTCTTC.

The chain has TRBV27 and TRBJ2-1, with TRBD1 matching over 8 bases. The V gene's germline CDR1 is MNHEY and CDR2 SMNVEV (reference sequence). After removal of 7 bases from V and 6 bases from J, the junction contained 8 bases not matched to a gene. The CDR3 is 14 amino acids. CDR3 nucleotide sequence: TGTGCCAGCAACTCCGGGACAGGACCCAATGAGCAGTTCTTC. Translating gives CASNSGTGPNEQFF.

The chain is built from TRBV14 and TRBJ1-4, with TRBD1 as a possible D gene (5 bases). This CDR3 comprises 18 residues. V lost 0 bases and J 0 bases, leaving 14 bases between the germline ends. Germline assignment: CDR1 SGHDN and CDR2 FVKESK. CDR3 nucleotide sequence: TGTGCCAGCAGCCAAGAATCAGGGTTTGGGGCAACTAATGAAAAACTGTTTTTT. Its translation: CASSQESGFGATNEKLFF.

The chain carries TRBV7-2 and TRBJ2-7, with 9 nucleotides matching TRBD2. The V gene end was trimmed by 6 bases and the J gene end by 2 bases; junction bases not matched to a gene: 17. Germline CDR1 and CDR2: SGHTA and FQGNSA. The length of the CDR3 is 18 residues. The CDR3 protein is CASSLRRASGVKPYEQYF. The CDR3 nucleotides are TGTGCCAGCAGTCTCCGGAGGGCTAGCGGGGTGAAACCCTACGAGCAGTACTTC.

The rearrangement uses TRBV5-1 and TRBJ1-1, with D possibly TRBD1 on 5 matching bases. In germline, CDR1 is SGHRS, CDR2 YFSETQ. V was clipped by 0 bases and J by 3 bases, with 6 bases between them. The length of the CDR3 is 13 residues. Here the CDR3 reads CASSLVGDTEAFF. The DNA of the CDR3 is TGCGCCAGCAGCTTGGTAGGGGACACTGAAGCTTTCTTT.

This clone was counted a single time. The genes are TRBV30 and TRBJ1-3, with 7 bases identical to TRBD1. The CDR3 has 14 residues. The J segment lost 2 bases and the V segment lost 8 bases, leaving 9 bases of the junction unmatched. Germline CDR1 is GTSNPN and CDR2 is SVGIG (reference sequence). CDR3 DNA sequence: TGTGCCCAAAACACAGGGGTCCCTGGAAACACCATATATTTT. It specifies CAQNTGVPGNTIYF.

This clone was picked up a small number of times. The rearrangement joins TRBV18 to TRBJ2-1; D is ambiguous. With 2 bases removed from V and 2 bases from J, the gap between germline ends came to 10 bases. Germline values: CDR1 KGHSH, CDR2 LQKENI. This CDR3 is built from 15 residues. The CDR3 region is CASSPDGGTYNEQFF. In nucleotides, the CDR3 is TGTGCCAGCTCACCAGACGGCGGTACCTACAATGAGCAGTTCTTC. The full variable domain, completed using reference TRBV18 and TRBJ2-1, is NAGVMQNPRHLVRRRGQEARLRCSPMKGHSHVYWYRQLPEEGLKFMVYLQKENIIDESGMPKERFSAEFPKEGPSILRIQQVVRGDSAAYFCASSPDGGTYNEQFFGPGTRLTVL.

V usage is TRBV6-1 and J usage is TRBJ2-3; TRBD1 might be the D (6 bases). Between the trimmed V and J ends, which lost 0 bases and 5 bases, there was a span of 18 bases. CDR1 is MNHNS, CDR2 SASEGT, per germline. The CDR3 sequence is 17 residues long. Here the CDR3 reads CASSEAKTGHGLDTQYF. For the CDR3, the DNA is TGTGCCAGCAGTGAAGCTAAAACGGGACATGGATTAGATACGCAGTATTTT.

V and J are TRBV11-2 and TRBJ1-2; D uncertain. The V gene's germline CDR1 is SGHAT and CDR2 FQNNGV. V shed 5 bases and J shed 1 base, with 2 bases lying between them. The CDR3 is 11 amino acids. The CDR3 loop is CASSVNYGYTF. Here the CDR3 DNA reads TGTGCCAGCAGCGTTAACTATGGCTACACCTTC.

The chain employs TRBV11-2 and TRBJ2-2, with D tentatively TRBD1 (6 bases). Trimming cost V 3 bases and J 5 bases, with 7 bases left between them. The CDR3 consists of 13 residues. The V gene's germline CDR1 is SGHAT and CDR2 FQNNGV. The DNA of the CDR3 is TGTGCCAGCAGCTTTAGGGGGACCGGGGAGCTGTTTTTT. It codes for CASSFRGTGELFF.

In DNA, the CDR3 is TGTGCCAGCAGTCGACAGTTCCCTAGCACAGATACGCAGTATTTT. Translation: CASSRQFPSTDTQYF. The chain carries TRBV6-5 and TRBJ2-3; possible D gene TRBD1, 5 bases. Trimming took 5 bases from V and 0 from J, leaving 12 bases between them. Germline V gives CDR1 MNHEY, CDR2 SVGAGI. This CDR3 comprises 15 residues.

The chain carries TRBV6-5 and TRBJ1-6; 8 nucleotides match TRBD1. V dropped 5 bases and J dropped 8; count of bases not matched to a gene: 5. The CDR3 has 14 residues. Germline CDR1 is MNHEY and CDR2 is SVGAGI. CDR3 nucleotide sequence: TGTGCCAGCAGTCGTGACAGGGGCGATTCACCCCTCCACTTT. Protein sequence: CASSRDRGDSPLHF.

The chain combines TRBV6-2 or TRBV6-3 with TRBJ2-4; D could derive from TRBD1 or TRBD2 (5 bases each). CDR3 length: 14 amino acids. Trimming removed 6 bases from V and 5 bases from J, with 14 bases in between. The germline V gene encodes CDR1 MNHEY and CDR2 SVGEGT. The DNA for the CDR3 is TGTGCCAGCAGCCGGGACCACGCAGAAAACATTCAGTACTTC. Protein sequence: CASSRDHAENIQYF.

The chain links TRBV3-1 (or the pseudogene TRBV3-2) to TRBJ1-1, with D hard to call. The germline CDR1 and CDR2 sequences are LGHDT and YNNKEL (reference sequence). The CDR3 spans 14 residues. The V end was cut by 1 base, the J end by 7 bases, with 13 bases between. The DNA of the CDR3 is TGTGCCAGCAGCCAAGCTTTGAACAGCCATGAAGCTTTCTTT. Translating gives CASSQALNSHEAFF.

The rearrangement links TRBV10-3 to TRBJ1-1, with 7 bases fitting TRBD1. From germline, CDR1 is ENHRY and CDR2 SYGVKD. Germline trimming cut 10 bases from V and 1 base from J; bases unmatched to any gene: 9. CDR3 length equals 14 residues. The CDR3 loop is CATRVTGENTEAFF. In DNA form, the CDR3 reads TGTGCCACCCGTGTCACAGGGGAGAACACTGAAGCTTTCTTT.

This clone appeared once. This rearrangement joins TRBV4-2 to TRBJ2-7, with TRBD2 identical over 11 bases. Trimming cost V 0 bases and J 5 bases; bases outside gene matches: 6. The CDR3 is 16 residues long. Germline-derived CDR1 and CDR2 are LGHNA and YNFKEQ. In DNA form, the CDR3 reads TGTGCCAGCAGCCAAGAGGTTAGCGGGGGGGGCGACGAGCAGTACTTC. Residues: CASSQEVSGGGDEQYF.

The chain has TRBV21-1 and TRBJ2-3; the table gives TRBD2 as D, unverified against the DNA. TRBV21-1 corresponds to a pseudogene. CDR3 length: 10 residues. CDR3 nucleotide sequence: TGTGCCAGCACCGTCGATACGCAGTATTTT. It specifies CASTVDTQYF.

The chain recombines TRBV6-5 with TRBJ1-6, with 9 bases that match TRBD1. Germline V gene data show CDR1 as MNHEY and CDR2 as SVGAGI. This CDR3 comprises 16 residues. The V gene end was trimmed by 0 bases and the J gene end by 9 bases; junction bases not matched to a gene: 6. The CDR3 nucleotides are TGTGCCAGCAGTTACTCGACCAGACAGGGGGGTTCACCCCTCCACTTT. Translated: CASSYSTRQGGSPLHF.

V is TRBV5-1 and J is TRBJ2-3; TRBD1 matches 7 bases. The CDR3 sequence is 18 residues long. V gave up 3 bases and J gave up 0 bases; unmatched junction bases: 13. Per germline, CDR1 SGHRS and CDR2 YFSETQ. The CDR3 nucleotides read TGCGCCAGCAGCTATAACGTCGGGGACAGCTTTAGCACAGATACGCAGTATTTT. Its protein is CASSYNVGDSFSTDTQYF.

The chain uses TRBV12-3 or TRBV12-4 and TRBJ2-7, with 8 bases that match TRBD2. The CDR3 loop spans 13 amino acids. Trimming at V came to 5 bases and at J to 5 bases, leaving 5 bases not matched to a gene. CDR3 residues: CASSLGLVNEQYF. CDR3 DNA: TGTGCCAGCAGTCTGGGACTAGTCAACGAGCAGTACTTC.

CDR3 protein: CASSPRTGGTEAFF. The CDR3, as DNA: TGCGCCAGCAGCCCTCGGACAGGGGGGACTGAAGCTTTCTTT. V and J are TRBV4-3 and TRBJ1-1, with 10 bases fitting TRBD1. The CDR3 is 14 amino acids. Per germline, CDR1 LGHNA and CDR2 YSLEER. The junction had 4 bases not matched to a gene; V was cut back by 4 bases and J by 5 bases.